The rows below give T cell receptor beta chains drawn from one sample of a study of beta chain features in type 1 diabetes. The method was immunoSEQ multiplex PCR; TCRdb's version includes in-frame clones alone and lacks a portion of them. The table has some 350,000 clones, roughly 13% seen once. Sequencing was performed on naive CD4+ T cells from blood. These receptors all come from a woman younger than 30 with type 1 diabetes. The conserved cysteine and the conserved F or W are not part of the CDR3 here. Some rows have no size entry. The others give once, few or many, or a class for an expanded clone.

V gene	J gene	clone size	CDR3 length	CDR3 protein
TRBV9	TRBJ2-2	few	10	ASVGDTGELF
TRBV6-6	TRBJ2-5	.	13	ASTEVAGPQETQY
TRBV29-1	TRBJ1-2	few	11	SVGEGEGYGYT
TRBV5-4	TRBJ2-1	few	13	ASSQLAGGYNEQF
TRBV29-1	TRBJ1-1	.	14	SVERIAERLNTEAF
TRBV29-1	TRBJ2-1	.	11	SVTSGSGDEQF
TRBV7-2	TRBJ2-1	.	13	ASSFASGRISEQF
TRBV7-9	TRBJ1-4	.	11	ASSLGQGRQLF
TRBV6-5	TRBJ2-2	.	12	ASSTRGRNGELF
TRBV11-2	TRBJ2-5	.	11	ASSFTGQETQY
TRBV5-1	TRBJ2-7	few	13	ASSPRTSGSYEQY
TRBV2	TRBJ2-5	.	11	ASLAGGPKTQY
TRBV4-3	TRBJ1-1	.	14	ASSQGAGLMNTEAF
TRBV11-3	TRBJ2-1	.	10	ASSPGRLVEF
TRBV11-2	TRBJ2-3	.	14	ASSGRLVWGTDTQY
TRBV29-1	TRBJ2-3	few	13	SVMRTAISTDTQY
TRBV9	TRBJ2-3	.	10	ASSVGGDTQY
TRBV30	TRBJ1-1	.	11	AWSVTGDTEAF
TRBV5-1	TRBJ1-5	few	13	ASGDQGYGNQPQH